This paragraph reports one T cell receptor (beta chain). No antigen is known for it. TCRdb processed the 5' RACE reads again and assigns one entry to each CDR3 protein, with no DNA. This sample contains a few hundred thousand distinct CDR3 sequences. The data are from a study of T cells expressing NK-cell markers. Study details: Underlying the TCR beta repertoires were sorted CD3+CD56+NKG2C+, CD3+CD56+NKG2C- and CD3+CD56-NKG2C+ T cells. Study observations and caveats: A few of the donors also had these clonotypes leading their CD3+CD56-NKG2C+ fraction.

This clonotype originated in a man between 18 and 35 years old in good health. Sequenced sample: blood T cells: a sorted CD56 or NKG2C T cell subset, CD4+ or CD8+ T cells, or bulk PBMC T cells (not recorded which).

CDR3 protein: CASSLVQLAGGRADTQYF. The chain uses TRBV5-5 and TRBJ2-3; checking the TCRdb D call of TRBD2 is not possible without DNA. The CDR3 loop spans 18 amino acids. Germline CDR1 is SGHKS and CDR2 is YYEKEE (reference sequence). The variable domain in full, completed from reference TRBV5-5 and TRBJ2-3, reads DAGVTQSPTHLIKTRGQQVTLRCSPISGHKSVSWYQQVLGQGPQFIFQYYEKEERGRGNFPDRFSARQFPNYSSELNVNALLLGDSALYLCASSLVQLAGGRADTQYFGPGTRLTVL.